What follows describes a single T cell receptor (beta chain). The CDR3 is 14 residues long. Trimming at V came to 4 bases and at J to 4 bases, leaving 5 bases not matched to a gene. From germline, CDR1 is LGHDT and CDR2 YNNKEL (reference sequence). Authors' methods: Researchers report that nucleated cell counts were estimated from reference gene primer amplification. Sequenced by immunoSEQ multiplex PCR; TCRdb stores in-frame clones only, minus some. V and J calls and clone size come straight from that table; D and trimming were deduced from the DNA. The data contain 12,000 or so clones, less than 80% of them singletons. The sample comes from a study of blood T cell repertoires in COVID-19. Study as a whole: Sites in the United States, Italy and Spain provided acute and convalescent COVID-19 samples.

The V gene is TRBV3-1 (or the pseudogene TRBV3-2), the J gene TRBJ1-1, with TRBD1 matching 8 bases. This sequence originates from a man between 60 and 70 years old with COVID-19, enrolled during active disease. The specimen was peripheral blood. Here the CDR3 reads CASSLRQGTTEAFF. Written as DNA, the CDR3 is TGTGCCAGCAGCCTAAGACAGGGGACCACTGAAGCTTTCTTT.